This note documents a single T cell receptor beta chain sequence. The target antigen is unknown. The authors made TCR beta libraries by quantitative 5'-RACE with molecular barcodes. MiXCR, run by TCRdb on the 5' RACE reads, gives a single entry per CDR3 protein. Of 390,000 or so distinct CDR3 sequences listed, around 20% are singletons. Trimming removed 5 bases from V and 7 bases from J; junction bases left unmatched: 10. CDR3 size: 14 residues. Germline V gene lookup returns CDR1 MDHEN and CDR2 SYDVKM. The data derive from a study of CD8 T cells in ankylosing spondylitis. The study, taken as a whole, reports: Seemingly distinctive of ankylosing spondylitis blood was a TCR beta motif formed by eight highly homologous variants. Relatively rare in peripheral blood, disease-linked clones were also CD8+. Reportedly, significant enrichment of disease-linked clones occurred in matched ankylosing spondylitis synovial fluid.

Sequencing used blood, either unsorted or a sorted T cell fraction (not recorded which). The TCR sequence derives from a male donor with ankylosing spondylitis. The chain couples TRBV28 to TRBJ2-5; 7 bases are a match to TRBD2. CDR3 bases: TGTGCCAGCAGTAAACAAGACGGGGGGACGACCCAGTACTTC. It codes for CASSKQDGGTTQYF.